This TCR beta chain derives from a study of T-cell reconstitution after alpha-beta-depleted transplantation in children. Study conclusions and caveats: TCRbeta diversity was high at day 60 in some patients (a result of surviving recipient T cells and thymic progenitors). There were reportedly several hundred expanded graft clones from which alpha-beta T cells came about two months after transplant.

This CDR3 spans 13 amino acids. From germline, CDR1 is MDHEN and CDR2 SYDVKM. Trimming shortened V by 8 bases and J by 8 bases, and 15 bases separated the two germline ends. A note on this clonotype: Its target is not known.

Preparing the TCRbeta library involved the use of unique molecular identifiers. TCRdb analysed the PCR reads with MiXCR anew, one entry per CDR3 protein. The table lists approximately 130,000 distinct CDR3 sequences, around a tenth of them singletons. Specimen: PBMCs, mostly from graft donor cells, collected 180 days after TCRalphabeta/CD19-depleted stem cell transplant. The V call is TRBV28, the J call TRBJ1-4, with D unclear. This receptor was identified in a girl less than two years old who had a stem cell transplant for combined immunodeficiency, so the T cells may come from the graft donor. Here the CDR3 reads CASSPQLGEKLFF. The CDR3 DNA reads TGTGCCAGCTCCCCCCAACTCGGGGAAAAACTGTTTTTT.